This record concerns one TCR beta chain sequence. The antigen is undetermined. Reverse transcribed after extraction, RNA yielded cDNA as the sequencing template. Assay used: immunoSEQ multiplex PCR; TCRdb lists only in-frame clones, some missing. The repertoire has about 250,000 clones, 67% of them found once; the top ten carry under 1.5%. These data belong to a study of CD8+ T cells in alopecia areata. Looking at the study overall: Patients in the treated group were given tofacitinib by mouth, 5 to 10 mg twice a day. Broader study findings: The study found higher clonality in lesional than normal scalp, especially in alopecia totalis/universalis. Scalp specimens additionally yield sequences from normal skin's resident alphabeta T cells.

Cell sorting on a FACSAria was used to separate CD4+ and CD8+ T cells from the PBMCs. Germline CDR1 and CDR2: SEHNR and FQNEAQ (reference sequence). The CDR3 totals 13 residues. Trimming cost V 5 bases and J 7 bases, with 14 bases left between them. The chain joins TRBV7-9 to TRBJ1-1; D is undetermined. The sample was CD4+ T cells sorted from blood, taken at week 0. This sequence originates from a human donor with alopecia areata. The chain's CDR3 is CASSVRAAYEAFF. The CDR3 nucleotides read TGTGCCAGCAGCGTTCGGGCCGCGTATGAAGCTTTCTTT.